The 14 T cell receptor beta chains presented below share a single source sample, sequenced in a study of cytomegalovirus exposure and HLA in healthy donors. With 60 Vbeta and 13 Jbeta primers, the PCR was carried out. Data came from immunoSEQ multiplex PCR; TCRdb stores just in-frame clones and leaves some out. The sample lists over 95,000 clones, more than 70% occurring once. The sequenced material came from PBMCs. These receptors came from a female donor in good health and CMV-seronegative.

The rearrangement joins TRBV4-3 to TRBJ2-3; D perhaps matches TRBD2 (6 bases). The CDR3 loop spans 14 amino acids. CDR1 is LGHNA, CDR2 YSLEER, per germline. V lost 0 bases and J lost 7, with 11 bases in between. CDR3 bases: TGCGCCAGCAGCCAAGATCGCGGAGGGTATACGCAGTATTTT. Its protein is CASSQDRGGYTQYF.

The chain is built from TRBV23-1 and TRBJ2-2; D unclear. TRBV23-1 is sorted into the ORF group, with uncertain function. V gave up 1 base and J gave up 3 bases, with 9 bases separating them. The CDR3 has 15 residues. The CDR3 is CASSQCPGDTGELFF. CDR3 bases: TGCGCCAGCAGTCAATGCCCAGGCGACACCGGGGAGCTGTTTTTT.

In the case of this clone: Without the conserved terminal phenylalanine or tryptophan, this CDR3 likely stems from a read error. V usage is TRBV6-5 and J usage is TRBJ2-7, with no clear D. CDR1 is MNHEY, CDR2 SVGAGI, per germline. The CDR3 has 13 amino acids. V was pared by 6 bases and J by 3 bases, with 12 bases between. The CDR3 DNA sequence: TGTGCCAGCAGCCCTCCCGGGTTCTACGAGCAGTACCTC. It yields the protein CASSPPGFYEQYL.

The gene calls are TRBV28 and TRBJ2-5, with a tentative D call TRBD1 (6 bases). CDR1 is MDHEN, CDR2 SYDVKM, per germline. The CDR3 totals 15 residues. The V gene lost 6 bases and the J gene lost 4 bases, with 18 bases spanning the gap. The CDR3 DNA follows: TGTGCCAGCAGGCCCGGGGTCTTAGGGGGAGAGACCCAGTACTTC. Protein: CASRPGVLGGETQYF.

The chain carries TRBV7-2 and TRBJ1-5, with 7 bases fitting TRBD1. J gave up 3 bases and V 2 bases, and 1 base lay outside the gene matches. CDR3 length: 14 residues. Germline CDR1 is SGHTA and CDR2 is FQGNSA. The CDR3 region has the DNA TGTGCCAGCAGCTTAACAGGGGTCAATCAGCCCCAGCATTTT. This codes for CASSLTGVNQPQHF.

This clone has only a few counts. The rearrangement joins TRBV5-1 to TRBJ1-4; 7 nucleotides match TRBD1. Unmatched junction bases numbered 7, after V lost 3 bases and J lost 5 bases. The CDR3 is 15 residues long. Germline CDR1 and CDR2: SGHRS and YFSETQ. The CDR3 reads CASSSEGAWNEKLFF. CDR3 bases: TGCGCCAGCAGCTCCGAGGGGGCCTGGAATGAAAAACTGTTTTTT.

The V gene is TRBV7-2, the J gene TRBJ1-3; no clear D. Germline values: CDR1 SGHTA, CDR2 FQGNSA. This CDR3 has 18 amino acids. The V end lost 0 bases, the J end lost 0 bases, and 15 bases lay between the germline ends. For the CDR3, the DNA is TGTGCCAGCAGCTTAGCGGGCGGCAGGACTCTCTCTGGAAACACCATATATTTT. Translated: CASSLAGGRTLSGNTIYF.

The CDR3 is CASSPGPSSGRPQYF. As DNA, the CDR3 is TGTGCCAGCAGCCCGGGCCCCTCTAGCGGGAGACCCCAGTATTTT. The chain recombines TRBV7-2 with TRBJ2-3, with TRBD2 identical over 10 bases. Germline trimming cut 5 bases from V and 12 bases from J; bases unmatched to any gene: 14. The germline CDR1 and CDR2 sequences are SGHTA and FQGNSA. CDR3 size: 15 residues.

Regarding this clone: Other nucleotide sequences in the sample specify the same CDR3. The rearrangement joins TRBV5-1 to TRBJ2-7; TRBD2 is a possible D gene (6 bases). Deletions cut 4 bases from V and 2 bases from J, with 22 bases between. The germline CDR1 and CDR2 sequences are SGHRS and YFSETQ. The CDR3 consists of 17 residues. The CDR3 protein is CASSATGTLVTAYEQYF. For the CDR3, the DNA is TGCGCCAGCAGCGCCACCGGGACTCTTGTTACAGCCTACGAGCAGTACTTC.

This clone has only a few counts. The rearrangement uses TRBV6-6 and TRBJ1-4, with D unclear. The CDR3 is 15 amino acids. Germline assignment: CDR1 MNHNY and CDR2 SVGAGI (reference sequence). V was pared by 7 bases and J by 5 bases, with 17 bases between. CDR3 residues: CASTSPRLNNEKLFF. The DNA of the CDR3 is TGTGCCAGCACATCGCCGCGGCTTAACAATGAAAAACTGTTTTTT.

The chain is built from TRBV10-1 and TRBJ1-1; D perhaps matches TRBD1 (5 bases). This CDR3 contains 11 residues. V lost 6 bases and J lost 5, with 7 bases in between. Germline V CDR1 and CDR2: WNHNN, SYGVQD (reference sequence). In DNA, the CDR3 is TGCGCCAGCAGCCAGGGTACTGAAGCTTTCTTT. It is translated as CASSQGTEAFF.

This clone has just a few counts. The rearrangement joins TRBV27 to TRBJ1-6, with TRBD1 matching 9 bases. Trimming cost V 11 bases and J 4 bases; bases outside gene matches: 12. Germline V CDR1 and CDR2: MNHEY, SMNVEV (reference sequence). The CDR3 has 16 residues. CDR3 in amino acids: CAPRPDRGRYNSPLHF. The DNA of the CDR3 is TGTGCCCCCCGCCCCGACAGGGGGAGGTATAATTCACCCCTCCACTTT.

The sample holds a few counts of this clone. This chain links TRBV11-2 with TRBJ1-1, with 9 bases identical to TRBD1. CDR3 size: 16 residues. The junction had 11 bases not matched to a gene; V was cut back by 5 bases and J by 4 bases. The germline V gene encodes CDR1 SGHAT and CDR2 FQNNGV. The CDR3 sequence is CASSLGQGRPPTEAFF. The DNA of the CDR3 is TGTGCCAGCAGCCTGGGACAGGGTCGCCCCCCCACTGAAGCTTTCTTT.

The genes are TRBV28 and TRBJ2-1; D might be TRBD1 (6 bases). V shed 7 bases and J shed 2 bases, with 18 bases lying between them. CDR1 and CDR2 from the germline V gene are MDHEN and SYDVKM. CDR3 length: 16 amino acids. The CDR3 is CASIGRGTHPYNEQFF. DNA of the CDR3: TGTGCCAGCATCGGCAGGGGTACCCATCCCTACAATGAGCAGTTCTTC.